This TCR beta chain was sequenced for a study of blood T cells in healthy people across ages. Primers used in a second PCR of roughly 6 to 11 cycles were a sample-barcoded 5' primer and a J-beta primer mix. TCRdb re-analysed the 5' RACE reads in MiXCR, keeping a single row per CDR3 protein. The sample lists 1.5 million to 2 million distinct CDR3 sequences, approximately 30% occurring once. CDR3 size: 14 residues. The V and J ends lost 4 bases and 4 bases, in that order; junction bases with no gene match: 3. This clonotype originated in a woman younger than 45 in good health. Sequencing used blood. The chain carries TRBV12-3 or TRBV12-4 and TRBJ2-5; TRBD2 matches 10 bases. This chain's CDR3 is CASSWASGGETQYF. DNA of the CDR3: TGTGCCAGCAGTTGGGCTAGCGGGGGAGAGACCCAGTACTTC.